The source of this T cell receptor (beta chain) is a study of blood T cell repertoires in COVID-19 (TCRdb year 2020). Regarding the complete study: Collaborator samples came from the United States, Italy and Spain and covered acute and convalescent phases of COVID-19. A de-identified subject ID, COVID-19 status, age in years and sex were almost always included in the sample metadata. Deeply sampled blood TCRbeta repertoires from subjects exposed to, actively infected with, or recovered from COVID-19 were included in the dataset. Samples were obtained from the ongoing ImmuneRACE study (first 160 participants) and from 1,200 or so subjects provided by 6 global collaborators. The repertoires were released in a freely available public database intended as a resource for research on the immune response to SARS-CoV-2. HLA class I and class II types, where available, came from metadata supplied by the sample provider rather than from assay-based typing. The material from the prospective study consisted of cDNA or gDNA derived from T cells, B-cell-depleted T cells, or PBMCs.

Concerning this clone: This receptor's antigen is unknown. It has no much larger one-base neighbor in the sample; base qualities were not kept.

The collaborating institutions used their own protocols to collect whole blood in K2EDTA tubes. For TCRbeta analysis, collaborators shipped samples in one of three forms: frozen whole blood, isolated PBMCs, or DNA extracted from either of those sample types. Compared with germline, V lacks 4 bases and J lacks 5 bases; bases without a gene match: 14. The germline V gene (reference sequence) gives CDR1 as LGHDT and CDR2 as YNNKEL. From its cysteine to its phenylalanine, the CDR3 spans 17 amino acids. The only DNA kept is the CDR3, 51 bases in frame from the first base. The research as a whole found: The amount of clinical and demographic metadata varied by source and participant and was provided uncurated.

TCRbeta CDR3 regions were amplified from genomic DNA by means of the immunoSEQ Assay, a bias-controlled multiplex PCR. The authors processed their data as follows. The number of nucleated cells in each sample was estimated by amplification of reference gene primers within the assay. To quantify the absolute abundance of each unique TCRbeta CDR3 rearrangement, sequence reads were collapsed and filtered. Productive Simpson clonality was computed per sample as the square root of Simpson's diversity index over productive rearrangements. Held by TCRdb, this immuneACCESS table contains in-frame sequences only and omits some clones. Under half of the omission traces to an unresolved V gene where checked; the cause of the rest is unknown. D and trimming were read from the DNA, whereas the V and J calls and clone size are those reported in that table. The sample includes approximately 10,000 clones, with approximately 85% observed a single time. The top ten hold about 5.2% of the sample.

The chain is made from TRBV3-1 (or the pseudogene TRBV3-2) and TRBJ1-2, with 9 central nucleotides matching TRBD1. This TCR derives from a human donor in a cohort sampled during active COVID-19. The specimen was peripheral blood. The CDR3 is CASSPYFTGQGNYGYTF. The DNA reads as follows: TGTGCCAGCAGCCCGTACTTTACGGGACAGGGTAATTATGGCTACACCTTC.